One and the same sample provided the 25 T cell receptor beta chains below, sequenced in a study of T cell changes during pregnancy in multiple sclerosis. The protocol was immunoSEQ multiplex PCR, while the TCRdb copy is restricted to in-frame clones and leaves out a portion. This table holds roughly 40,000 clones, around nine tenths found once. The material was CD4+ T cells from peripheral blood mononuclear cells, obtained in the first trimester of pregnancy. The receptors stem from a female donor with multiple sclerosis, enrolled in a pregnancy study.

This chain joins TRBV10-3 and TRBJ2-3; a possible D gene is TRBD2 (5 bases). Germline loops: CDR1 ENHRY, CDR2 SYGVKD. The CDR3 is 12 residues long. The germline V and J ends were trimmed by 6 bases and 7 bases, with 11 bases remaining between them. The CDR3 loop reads CAISPNGNTQYF. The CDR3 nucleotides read TGTGCCATCAGCCCCAACGGGAATACGCAGTATTTT.

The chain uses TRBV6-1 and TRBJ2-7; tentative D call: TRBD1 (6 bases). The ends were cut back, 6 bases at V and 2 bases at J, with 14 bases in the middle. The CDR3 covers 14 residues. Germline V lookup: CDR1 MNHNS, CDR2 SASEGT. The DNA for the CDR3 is TGTGCCAGCAGCGGAGGACAGCCTACCTACGAGCAGTACTTC. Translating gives CASSGGQPTYEQYF.

DNA for the CDR3: TGCAGCCACGGTCAGGGGGCGGATGAAGCTTTCTTT. It specifies CSHGQGADEAFF. The rearrangement links TRBV29-1 to TRBJ1-1; 8 bases agree with TRBD1. The CDR3 loop spans 12 amino acids. The germline CDR1 and CDR2 sequences are SQVTM and ANQGSEA. V gave up 8 bases and J gave up 7 bases; unmatched junction bases: 9. The entire variable domain, with the rest obtained from reference TRBV29-1 and TRBJ1-1, is as follows: SAVISQKPSRDICQRGTSLTIQCQVDSQVTMMFWYRQQPGQSLTLIATANQGSEATYESGFVIDKFPISRPNLTFSTLTVSNMSPEDSSIYLCSHGQGADEAFFGQGTRLTVV.

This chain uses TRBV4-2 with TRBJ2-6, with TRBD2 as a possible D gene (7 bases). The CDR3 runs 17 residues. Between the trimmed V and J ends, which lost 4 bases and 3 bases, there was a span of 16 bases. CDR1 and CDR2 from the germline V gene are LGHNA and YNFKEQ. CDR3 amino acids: CASSRGGAVGGANVLTF. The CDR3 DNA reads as TGTGCCAGCAGCCGAGGGGGGGCGGTAGGTGGGGCCAACGTCCTGACTTTC.

The CDR3 DNA follows: TGTGCCAGCAGTAGCAGACAGGGTGGCTACAATGAGCAGTTCTTC. Amino acids: CASSSRQGGYNEQFF. V usage is TRBV6-6 and J usage is TRBJ2-1; 7 bases are shared with TRBD1. J lost 3 bases, V lost 5 bases, and 7 bases had no gene match. From germline, CDR1 is MNHNY and CDR2 SVGAGI (reference sequence). This CDR3 comprises 15 residues.

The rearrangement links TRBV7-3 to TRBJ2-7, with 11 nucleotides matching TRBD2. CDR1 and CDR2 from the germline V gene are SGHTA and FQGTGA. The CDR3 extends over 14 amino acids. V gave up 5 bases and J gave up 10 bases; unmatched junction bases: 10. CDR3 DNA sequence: TGTGCCAGCAGCCCAGGGACTAGCGGAGGACCCCAGTACTTC. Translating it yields CASSPGTSGGPQYF.

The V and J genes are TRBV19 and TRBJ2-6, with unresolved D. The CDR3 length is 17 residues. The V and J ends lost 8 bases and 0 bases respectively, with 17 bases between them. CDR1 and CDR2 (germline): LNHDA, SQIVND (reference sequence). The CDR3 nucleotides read TGTGCCAGTCACCCTGCTTTACAGCACTCTGGGGCCAACGTCCTGACTTTC. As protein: CASHPALQHSGANVLTF.

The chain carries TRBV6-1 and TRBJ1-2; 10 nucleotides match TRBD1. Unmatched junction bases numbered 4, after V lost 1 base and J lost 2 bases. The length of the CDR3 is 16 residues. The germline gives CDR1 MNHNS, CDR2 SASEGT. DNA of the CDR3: TGTGCCAGCAGTGAAGTAATGGGACAGGGGAACTATGGCTACACCTTC. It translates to CASSEVMGQGNYGYTF.

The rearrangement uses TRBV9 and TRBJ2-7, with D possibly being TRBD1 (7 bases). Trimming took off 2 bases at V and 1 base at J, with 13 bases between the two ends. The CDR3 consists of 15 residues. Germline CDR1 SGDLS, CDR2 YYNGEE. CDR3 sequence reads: CASSVGPGGSYEQYF. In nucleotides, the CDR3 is TGTGCCAGCAGCGTGGGGCCAGGGGGGTCCTACGAGCAGTACTTC.

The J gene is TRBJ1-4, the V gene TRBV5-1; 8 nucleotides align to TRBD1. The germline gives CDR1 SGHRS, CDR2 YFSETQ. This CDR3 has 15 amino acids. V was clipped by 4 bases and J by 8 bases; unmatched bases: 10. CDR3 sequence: CASSVTGEEGEKLFF. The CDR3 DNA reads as TGCGCCAGCAGCGTGACAGGGGAGGAAGGGGAAAAACTGTTTTTT.

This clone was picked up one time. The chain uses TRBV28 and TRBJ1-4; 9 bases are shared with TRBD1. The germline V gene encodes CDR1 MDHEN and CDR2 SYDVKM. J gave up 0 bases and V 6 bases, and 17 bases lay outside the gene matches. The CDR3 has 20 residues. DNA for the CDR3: TGTGCCAGCAGCCCGGGGACAGGGAACCTCCGGGCAGCAACTAATGAAAAACTGTTTTTT. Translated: CASSPGTGNLRAATNEKLFF.

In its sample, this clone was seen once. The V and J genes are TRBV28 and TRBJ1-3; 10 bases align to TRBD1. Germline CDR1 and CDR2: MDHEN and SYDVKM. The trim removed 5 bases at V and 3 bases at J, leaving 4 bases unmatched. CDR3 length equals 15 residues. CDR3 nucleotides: TGTGCCAGCAGTAGAGGGACAGGGGTTGGAAACACCATATATTTT. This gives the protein CASSRGTGVGNTIYF.

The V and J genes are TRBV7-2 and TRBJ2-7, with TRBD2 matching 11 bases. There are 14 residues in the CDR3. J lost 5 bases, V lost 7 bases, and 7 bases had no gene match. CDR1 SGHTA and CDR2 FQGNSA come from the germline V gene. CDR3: CASTRLAGYHEQYF. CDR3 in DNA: TGTGCCAGCACGCGACTAGCGGGATACCACGAGCAGTACTTC.

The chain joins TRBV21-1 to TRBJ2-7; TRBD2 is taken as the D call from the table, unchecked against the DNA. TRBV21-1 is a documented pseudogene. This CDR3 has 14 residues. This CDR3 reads CASRAGEPTYEQYF. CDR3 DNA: TGTGCCAGCAGGGCCGGGGAGCCCACCTACGAGCAGTACTTC.

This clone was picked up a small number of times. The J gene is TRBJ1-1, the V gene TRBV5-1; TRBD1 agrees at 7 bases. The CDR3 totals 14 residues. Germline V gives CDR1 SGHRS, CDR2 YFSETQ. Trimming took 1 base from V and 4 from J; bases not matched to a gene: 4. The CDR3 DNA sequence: TGCGCCAGCAGCTTGCAGGGGGGTACCACTGAAGCTTTCTTT. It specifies CASSLQGGTTEAFF.

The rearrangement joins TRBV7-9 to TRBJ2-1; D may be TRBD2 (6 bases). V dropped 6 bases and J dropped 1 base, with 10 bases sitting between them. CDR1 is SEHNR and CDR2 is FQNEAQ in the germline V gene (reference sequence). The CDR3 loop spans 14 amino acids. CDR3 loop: CASREGQSYNEQFF. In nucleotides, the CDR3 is TGTGCCAGCAGGGAGGGTCAGTCCTACAATGAGCAGTTCTTC.

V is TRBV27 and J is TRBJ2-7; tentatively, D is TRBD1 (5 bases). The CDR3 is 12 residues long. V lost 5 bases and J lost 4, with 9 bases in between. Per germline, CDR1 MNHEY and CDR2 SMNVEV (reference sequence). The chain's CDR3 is CASSPQGYEQYF. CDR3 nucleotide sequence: TGTGCCAGCAGTCCTCAGGGTTACGAGCAGTACTTC.

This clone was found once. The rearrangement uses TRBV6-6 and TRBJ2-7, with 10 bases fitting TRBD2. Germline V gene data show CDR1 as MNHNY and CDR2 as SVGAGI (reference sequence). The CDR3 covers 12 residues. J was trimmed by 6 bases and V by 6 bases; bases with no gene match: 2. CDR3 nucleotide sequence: TGTGCCAGCAGCAGACTAGCGGGCGAGCAGTACTTC. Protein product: CASSRLAGEQYF.

CDR3 DNA sequence: TGTGCCAGCAGCGACGACCTAGGAGAGTGGGAGACCCAGTACTTC. Its protein product is CASSDDLGEWETQYF. The chain carries TRBV9 and TRBJ2-5; D not resolved. The germline V gene encodes CDR1 SGDLS and CDR2 YYNGEE. The CDR3 consists of 15 residues. V dropped 3 bases and J dropped 5 bases, with 17 bases sitting between them.

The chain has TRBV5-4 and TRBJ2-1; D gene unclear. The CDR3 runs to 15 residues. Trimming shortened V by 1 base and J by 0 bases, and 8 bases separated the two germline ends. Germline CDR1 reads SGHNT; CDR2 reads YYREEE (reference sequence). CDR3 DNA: TGTGCCAGCAGCTTGTCAGTAAGCTCCTACAATGAGCAGTTCTTC. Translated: CASSLSVSSYNEQFF.

As DNA, the CDR3 is TGTGCCAGCAGCTTAGGGGTAGGGGTGGAAAAACTGTTTTTT. Translating gives CASSLGVGVEKLFF. V is TRBV7-2 and J is TRBJ1-4; maybe TRBD1 (5 bases). With 1 base removed from V and 8 bases from J, the gap between germline ends came to 11 bases. This CDR3 spans 14 amino acids. From germline, CDR1 is SGHTA and CDR2 FQGNSA.

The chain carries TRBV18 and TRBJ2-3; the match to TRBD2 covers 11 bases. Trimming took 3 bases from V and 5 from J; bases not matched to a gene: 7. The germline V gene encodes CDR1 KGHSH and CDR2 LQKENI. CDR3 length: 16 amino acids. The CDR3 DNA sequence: TGTGCCAGCTCACCTCTGGGGACTAGCGGTAGAGATACGCAGTATTTT. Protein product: CASSPLGTSGRDTQYF.

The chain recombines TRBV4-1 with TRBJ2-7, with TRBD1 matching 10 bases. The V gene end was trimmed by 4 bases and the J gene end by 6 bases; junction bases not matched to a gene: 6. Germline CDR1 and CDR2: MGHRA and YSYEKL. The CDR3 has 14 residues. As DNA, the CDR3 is TGCGCCAGCAGCCTCGGGACAGGGGCCGGCGAGCAGTACTTC. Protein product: CASSLGTGAGEQYF.

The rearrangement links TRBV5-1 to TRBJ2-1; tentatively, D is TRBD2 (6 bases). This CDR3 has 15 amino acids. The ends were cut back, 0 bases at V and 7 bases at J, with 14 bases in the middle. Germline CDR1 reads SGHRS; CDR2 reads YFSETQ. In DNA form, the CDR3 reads TGCGCCAGCAGCTTGGGTAGCGGCGGAGGAAATGAGCAGTTCTTC. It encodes CASSLGSGGGNEQFF.

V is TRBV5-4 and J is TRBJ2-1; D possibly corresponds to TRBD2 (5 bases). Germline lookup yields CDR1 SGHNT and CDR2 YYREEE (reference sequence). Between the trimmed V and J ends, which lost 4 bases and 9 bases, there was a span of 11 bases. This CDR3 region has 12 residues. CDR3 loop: CASSTSSGEQFF. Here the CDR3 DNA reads TGTGCCAGCAGCACTAGTTCTGGTGAGCAGTTCTTC.